This T cell receptor beta chain was documented in a study of blood T cells in healthy people across ages. Study results and caveats: The study regarded diversity estimates from one million T cells as underestimates.

Then a second PCR, running roughly 6 to 12 cycles, was carried out with a sample-barcoded 5' primer and a J-beta primer mix. From the 5' RACE reads, TCRdb called clonotypes with MiXCR, one entry per CDR3 protein. Of hundreds of thousands of distinct CDR3 sequences in the sample, roughly 25% are singletons; the top ten hold over 2.5%. Germline-derived CDR1 and CDR2 are MNHEY and SVGAGI. V shed 6 bases and J 4 bases; nucleotides not matched to a gene: 11. The CDR3 has 15 amino acids. As for this clonotype: Its antigen remains unknown.

These same records also appear under a second study, on T cells of mothers and their children. From that study: The effect of thymic selection on TCR recombination output is similar between related and unrelated pairs.

This chain joins TRBV6-5 and TRBJ1-2, with TRBD1 identical over 7 bases. The sequence was collected from a boy between 5 and 17 years old in good health. Sequenced: blood. CDR3 region: CASSGTAKGTYGYTF. The CDR3 DNA is TGTGCCAGCAGCGGGACAGCGAAAGGTACCTATGGCTACACCTTC.